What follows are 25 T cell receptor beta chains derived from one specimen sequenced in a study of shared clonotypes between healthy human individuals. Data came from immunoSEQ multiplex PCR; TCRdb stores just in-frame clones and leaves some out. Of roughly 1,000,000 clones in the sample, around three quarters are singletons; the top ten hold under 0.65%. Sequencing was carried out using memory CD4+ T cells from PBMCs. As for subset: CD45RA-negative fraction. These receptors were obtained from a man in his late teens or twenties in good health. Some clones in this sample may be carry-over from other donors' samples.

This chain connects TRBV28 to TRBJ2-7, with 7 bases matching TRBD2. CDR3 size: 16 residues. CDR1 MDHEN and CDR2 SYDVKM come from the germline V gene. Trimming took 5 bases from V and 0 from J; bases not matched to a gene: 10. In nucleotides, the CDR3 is TGTGCCAGCAGTCCCTCATTGGGAGGGAGCTCCTACGAGCAGTACTTC. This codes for CASSPSLGGSSYEQYF.

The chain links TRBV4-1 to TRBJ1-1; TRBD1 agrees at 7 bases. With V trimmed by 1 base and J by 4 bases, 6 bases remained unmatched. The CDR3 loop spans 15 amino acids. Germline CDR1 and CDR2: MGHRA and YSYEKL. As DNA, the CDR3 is TGCGCCAGCAGCCAAGGAGGGGGCATCGCCACTGAAGCTTTCTTT. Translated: CASSQGGGIATEAFF.

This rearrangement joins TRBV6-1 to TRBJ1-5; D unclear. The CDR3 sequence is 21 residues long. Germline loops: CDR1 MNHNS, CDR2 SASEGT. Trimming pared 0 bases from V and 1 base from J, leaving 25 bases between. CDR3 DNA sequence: TGTGCCAGCAGTGAAGCGCTGCAGATAACAGCCGCTCGGGGAAGCAATCAGCCCCAGCATTTT. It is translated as CASSEALQITAARGSNQPQHF.

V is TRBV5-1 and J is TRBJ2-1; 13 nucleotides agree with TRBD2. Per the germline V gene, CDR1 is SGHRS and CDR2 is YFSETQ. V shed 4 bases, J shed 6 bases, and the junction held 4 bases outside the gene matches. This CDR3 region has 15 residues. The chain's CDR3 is CASSRTSGSLNEQFF. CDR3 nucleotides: TGCGCCAGCAGCAGGACTAGCGGGAGCCTCAATGAGCAGTTCTTC.

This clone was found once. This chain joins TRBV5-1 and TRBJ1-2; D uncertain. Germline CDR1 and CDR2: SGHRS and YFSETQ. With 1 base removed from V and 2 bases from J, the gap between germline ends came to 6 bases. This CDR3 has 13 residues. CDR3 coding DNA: TGCGCCAGCAGCTTGCTAGGAAACTATGGCTACACCTTC. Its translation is CASSLLGNYGYTF.

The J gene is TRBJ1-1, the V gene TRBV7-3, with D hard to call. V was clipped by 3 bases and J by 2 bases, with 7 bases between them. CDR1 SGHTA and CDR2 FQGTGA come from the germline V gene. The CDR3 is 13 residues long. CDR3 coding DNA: TGTGCCAGCAGCTTTAGTAGTAACACTGAAGCTTTCTTT. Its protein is CASSFSSNTEAFF.

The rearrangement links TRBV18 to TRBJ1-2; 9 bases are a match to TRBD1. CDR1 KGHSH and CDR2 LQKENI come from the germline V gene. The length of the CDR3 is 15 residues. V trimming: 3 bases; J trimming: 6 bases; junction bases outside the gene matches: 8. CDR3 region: CASSPGQGTMDGYTF. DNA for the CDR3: TGTGCCAGCTCACCTGGACAGGGGACGATGGATGGCTACACCTTC.

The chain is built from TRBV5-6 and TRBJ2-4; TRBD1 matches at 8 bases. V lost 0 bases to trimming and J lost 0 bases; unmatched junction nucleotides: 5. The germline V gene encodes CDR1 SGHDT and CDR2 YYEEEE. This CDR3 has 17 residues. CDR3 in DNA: TGTGCCAGCAGCTTGGGGGGACAGGCTCTAGCCAAAAACATTCAGTACTTC. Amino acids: CASSLGGQALAKNIQYF.

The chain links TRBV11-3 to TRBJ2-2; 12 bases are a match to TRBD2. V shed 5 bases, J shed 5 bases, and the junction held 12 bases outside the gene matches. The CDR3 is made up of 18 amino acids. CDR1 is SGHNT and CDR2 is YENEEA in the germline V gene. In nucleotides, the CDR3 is TGTGCCAGCAGCGGCCACCCTAGCGGGAGGGCCGGGACCGGGGAGCTGTTTTTT. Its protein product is CASSGHPSGRAGTGELFF.

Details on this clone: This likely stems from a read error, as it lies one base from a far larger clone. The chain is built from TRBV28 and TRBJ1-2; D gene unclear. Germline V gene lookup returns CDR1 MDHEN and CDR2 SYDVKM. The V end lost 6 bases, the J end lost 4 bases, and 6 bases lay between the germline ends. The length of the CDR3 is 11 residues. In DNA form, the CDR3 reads TGTGCCAGCAGCGGAACCTATGGCTACACCTTC. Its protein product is CASSGTYGYTF.

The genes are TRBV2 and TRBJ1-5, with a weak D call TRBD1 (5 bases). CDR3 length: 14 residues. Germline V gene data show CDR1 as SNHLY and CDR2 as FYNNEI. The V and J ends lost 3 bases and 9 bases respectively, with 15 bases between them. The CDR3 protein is CASSDRRDQGPQHF. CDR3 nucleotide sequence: TGTGCCAGCAGTGATCGGCGGGACCAGGGGCCCCAGCATTTT.

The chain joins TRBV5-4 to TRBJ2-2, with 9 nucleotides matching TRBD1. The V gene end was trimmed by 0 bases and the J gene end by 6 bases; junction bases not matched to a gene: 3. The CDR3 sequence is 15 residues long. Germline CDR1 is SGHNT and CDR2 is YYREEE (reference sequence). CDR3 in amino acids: CASSLDRGLSGELFF. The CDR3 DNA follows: TGTGCCAGCAGCTTGGACAGGGGGCTGTCCGGGGAGCTGTTTTTT.

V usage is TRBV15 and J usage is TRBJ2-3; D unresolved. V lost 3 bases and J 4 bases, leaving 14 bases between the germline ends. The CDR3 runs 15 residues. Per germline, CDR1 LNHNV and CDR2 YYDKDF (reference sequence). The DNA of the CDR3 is TGTGCCACCAGCAGCTCCCAACGGCAACCAGATACGCAGTATTTT. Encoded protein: CATSSSQRQPDTQYF.

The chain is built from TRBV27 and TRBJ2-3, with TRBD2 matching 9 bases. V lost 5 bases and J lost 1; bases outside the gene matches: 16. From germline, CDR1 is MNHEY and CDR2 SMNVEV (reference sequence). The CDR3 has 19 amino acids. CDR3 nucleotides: TGTGCCAGCAGTCCCCCGACTAGCGGTTACTACTTCGGCACAGATACGCAGTATTTT. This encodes CASSPPTSGYYFGTDTQYF.

Here the CDR3 DNA reads TGTGCCTGGAGTGTACTACGGATGAATTCACCCCTCCACTTT. It codes for CAWSVLRMNSPLHF. The chain has TRBV30 and TRBJ1-6, with D unclear. Trimming pared 0 bases from V and 7 bases from J, leaving 10 bases between. Germline loops: CDR1 GTSNPN, CDR2 SVGIG (reference sequence). CDR3 length: 14 residues.

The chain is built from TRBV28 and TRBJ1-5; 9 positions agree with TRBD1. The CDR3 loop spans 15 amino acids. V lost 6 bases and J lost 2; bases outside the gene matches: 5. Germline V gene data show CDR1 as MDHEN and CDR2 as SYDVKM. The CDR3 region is CASRDTGGGNQPQHF. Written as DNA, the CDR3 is TGTGCCAGCAGGGACACAGGGGGCGGCAATCAGCCCCAGCATTTT.

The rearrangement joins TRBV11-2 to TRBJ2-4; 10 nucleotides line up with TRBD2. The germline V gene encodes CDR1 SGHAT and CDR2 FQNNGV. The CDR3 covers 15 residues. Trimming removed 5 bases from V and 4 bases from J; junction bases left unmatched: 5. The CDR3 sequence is CASSPRAGGKNIQYF. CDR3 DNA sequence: TGTGCCAGCAGCCCTAGAGCGGGAGGGAAAAACATTCAGTACTTC. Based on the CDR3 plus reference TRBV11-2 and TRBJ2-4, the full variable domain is EAGVAQSPRYKIIEKRQSVAFWCNPISGHATLYWYQQILGQGPKLLIQFQNNGVVDDSQLPKDRFSAERLKGVDSTLKIQPAKLEDSAVYLCASSPRAGGKNIQYFGAGTRLSVL.

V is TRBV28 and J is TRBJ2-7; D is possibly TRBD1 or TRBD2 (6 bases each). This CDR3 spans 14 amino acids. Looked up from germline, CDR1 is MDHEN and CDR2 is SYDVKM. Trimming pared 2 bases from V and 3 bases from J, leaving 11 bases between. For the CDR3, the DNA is TGTGCCAGCAGTTTAAGAGGGGGGATCTACGAGCAGTACTTC. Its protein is CASSLRGGIYEQYF.

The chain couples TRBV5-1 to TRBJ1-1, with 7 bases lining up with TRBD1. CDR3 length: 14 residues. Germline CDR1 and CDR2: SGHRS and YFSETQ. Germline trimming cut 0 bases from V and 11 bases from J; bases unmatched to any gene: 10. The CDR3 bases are TGCGCCAGCAGCTTGGGGGGAACAGGGGCCCTGGCTTTCTTT. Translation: CASSLGGTGALAFF.

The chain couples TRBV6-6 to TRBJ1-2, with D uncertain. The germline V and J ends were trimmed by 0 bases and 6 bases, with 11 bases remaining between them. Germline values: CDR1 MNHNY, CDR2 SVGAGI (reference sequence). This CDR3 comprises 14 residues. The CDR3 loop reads CASSYSPRADGYTF. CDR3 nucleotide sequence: TGTGCCAGCAGTTACTCCCCACGGGCGGATGGCTACACCTTC.

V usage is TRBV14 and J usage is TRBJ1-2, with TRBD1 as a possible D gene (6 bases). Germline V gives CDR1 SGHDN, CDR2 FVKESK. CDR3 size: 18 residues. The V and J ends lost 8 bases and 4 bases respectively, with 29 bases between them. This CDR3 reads CASPKWDTQGWLSYGYTF. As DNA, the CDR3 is TGTGCCAGCCCAAAGTGGGACACTCAGGGCTGGCTAAGCTATGGCTACACCTTC.

DNA for the CDR3: TGTGCCAGCAGTGAGGAGATCGCCGGGGAGCTGTTTTTT. Protein: CASSEEIAGELFF. V usage is TRBV2 and J usage is TRBJ2-2; D call uncertain. Germline V gene sequence: CDR1 SNHLY, CDR2 FYNNEI. The germline V and J ends were trimmed by 3 bases and 6 bases, with 8 bases remaining between them. There are 13 residues in the CDR3. Drawing the rest from reference TRBV2 and TRBJ2-2, the complete variable domain is EPEVTQTPSHQVTQMGQEVILRCVPISNHLYFYWYRQILGQKVEFLVSFYNNEISEKSEIFDDQFSVERPDGSNFTLKIRSTKLEDSAMYFCASSEEIAGELFFGEGSRLTVL.

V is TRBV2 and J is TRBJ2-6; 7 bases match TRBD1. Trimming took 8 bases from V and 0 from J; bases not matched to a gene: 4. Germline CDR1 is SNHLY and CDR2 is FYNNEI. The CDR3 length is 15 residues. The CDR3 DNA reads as TGTGCCAGCCACCGACAGGGCTCTGGGGCCAACGTCCTGACTTTC. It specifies CASHRQGSGANVLTF. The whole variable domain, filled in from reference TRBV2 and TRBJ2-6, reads EPEVTQTPSHQVTQMGQEVILRCVPISNHLYFYWYRQILGQKVEFLVSFYNNEISEKSEIFDDQFSVERPDGSNFTLKIRSTKLEDSAMYFCASHRQGSGANVLTFGAGSRLTVL.

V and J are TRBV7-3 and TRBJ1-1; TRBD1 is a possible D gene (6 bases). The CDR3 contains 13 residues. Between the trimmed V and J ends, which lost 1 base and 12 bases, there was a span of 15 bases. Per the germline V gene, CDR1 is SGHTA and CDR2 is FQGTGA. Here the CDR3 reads CASSLRAGELTFF. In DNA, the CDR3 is TGTGCCAGCAGCTTAAGGGCAGGGGAGCTAACTTTCTTT.

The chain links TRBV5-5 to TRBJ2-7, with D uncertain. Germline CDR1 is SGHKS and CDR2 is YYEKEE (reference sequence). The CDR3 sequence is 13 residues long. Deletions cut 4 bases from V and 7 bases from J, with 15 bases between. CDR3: CASSQSMTREQYF. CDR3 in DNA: TGTGCCAGCAGCCAGAGCATGACGCGGGAGCAGTACTTC. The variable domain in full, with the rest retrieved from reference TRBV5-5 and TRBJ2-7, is DAGVTQSPTHLIKTRGQQVTLRCSPISGHKSVSWYQQVLGQGPQFIFQYYEKEERGRGNFPDRFSARQFPNYSSELNVNALLLGDSALYLCASSQSMTREQYFGPGTRLTVT.